These T cell receptor beta chains were read from a single sample in a study of blood T cell repertoires in COVID-19. Sequenced by immunoSEQ multiplex PCR; TCRdb stores in-frame clones only, minus some. The sample includes about 190,000 clones, around four fifths of them seen just once. The sample comprised peripheral blood. These receptors all come from a woman in her 30s with acute or convalescent COVID-19. The CDR3 runs from the conserved cysteine through the conserved F or W. The D gene is left open where the match is weak. The size of a clone is reported for some rows only, either as once, few or many, or as a class for expanded clones.

>TRBJ1-1|-|TRBV5-1|-
TGCGCCAGCAGCTTTGAGGGCAGACAGAACACTGAAGCTTTCTTT
CASSFEGRQNTEAFF
>TRBJ2-7|-|TRBV28|-
TGTGCCACCACGGACTACAGGAATAGGAACTTC
CATTDYRNRNF
>TRBJ1-3|-|TRBV29-1|-
TGCAGCGTTGAGACAGGCCTGGGGGGAAACACCATATATTTT
CSVETGLGGNTIYF
>TRBJ2-2|-|TRBV4-1|-
TGCGCCAGCAGCCAAGTTCGGGAACTCACGAACACCGGGGAGCTGTTTTTT
CASSQVRELTNTGELFF
>TRBJ2-1|-|TRBV7-9|-
TGTGCCAGCAGCTTAGGGGACTGGTCCTACAATGAGCAGTTCTTC
CASSLGDWSYNEQFF
>TRBJ2-7|-|TRBV9|-
TGTGCCAGCAGTTCCAGACACGACAACGAGCAGTACTTC
CASSSRHDNEQYF
>TRBJ1-2|few|TRBV3-1/TRBV3-2|-
TGTGCCAGCAGCCCCGGAGGAAGGGCTACGTACACCTTC
CASSPGGRATYTF
>TRBJ1-3|-|TRBV9|-
TGTGCCAGCAGCTCAACAGGGCAAACAAACACCATATATTTT
CASSSTGQTNTIYF
>TRBJ2-7|-|TRBV27|TRBD2
TGTGCCACCTCGGGGGGGCCTTATCTAGAGCAGTACTTC
CATSGGPYLEQYF
>TRBJ2-1|-|TRBV5-1|TRBD2
TGCGCCAGCAGCGAGCGGGGACTGGACAACAATGAGCAGTTCTTC
CASSERGLDNNEQFF
>TRBJ1-6|once|TRBV19|-
TGTGCCAGTTCGGAGACAGGCTCCTTCTCTTATTCACCCCTCCACTTT
CASSETGSFSYSPLHF
>TRBJ1-4|-|TRBV28|-
TGTGCCAGCAGTTATGGGGGCGTCGGTGAAAAACTGTTTTTT
CASSYGGVGEKLFF
>TRBJ1-5|-|TRBV15|-
TGTGCCACCAGCAGAGATGCGGGGATCAGCAATCAGCCCCAGCATTTT
CATSRDAGISNQPQHF
>TRBJ1-3|few|TRBV9|-
TGTGCCAGCAGCGTAGCCACAACTGGAAACACCATATATTTT
CASSVATTGNTIYF
>TRBJ2-7|-|TRBV2|TRBD2
TGTGCCAGCAGTGTGCAGGGAGGGAGTACCTACGAGCAGTACTTC
CASSVQGGSTYEQYF
>TRBJ2-3|-|TRBV13|-
TGTGCCAGCAGCATAGTATCCACAGATACGCAGTATTTT
CASSIVSTDTQYF
>TRBJ2-7|once|TRBV29-1|-
TGCAGCGTAAGACCCCGACAGACTAGCTCCTACGAGCAGTACTTC
CSVRPRQTSSYEQYF
>TRBJ2-3|-|TRBV15|TRBD2
TGTGCCACCAGCGGACTAGCGGGCGCGCAGTATTTT
CATSGLAGAQYF
>TRBJ1-2|-|TRBV11-2|TRBD1
TGTGCCAGCAGCTTCGGACAGGGGGCATCCTATGGCTACACCTTC
CASSFGQGASYGYTF
>TRBJ2-7|-|TRBV28|TRBD2
TGTGCCAGCAGCTCCGGTGGACTAGGCGAGCAGTACTTC
CASSSGGLGEQYF
>TRBJ1-1|-|TRBV9|-
TGTGCCAGCAGCCTTGGGGGGGGCACTGAAGCTTTCTTT
CASSLGGGTEAFF
>TRBJ1-5|-|TRBV28|TRBD1
TGTGCCAGCAACCCGACAGGGTTGGGTAGCAATCAGCCCCAGCATTTT
CASNPTGLGSNQPQHF
>TRBJ1-4|-|TRBV11-1|-
TGTGCCAGCAGCTTTGGGCTTCAAGAAAAACTGTTTTTT
CASSFGLQEKLFF
>TRBJ1-5|few|TRBV7-9|TRBD1
TGTGCCAGCAGCCCCCAGGGACAGCTCTTGAATCAGCCCCAGCATTTT
CASSPQGQLLNQPQHF
>TRBJ1-1|-|TRBV19|-
TGTGCCAGTATGACTCAAGGTTACACTGAAGCTTTCTTT
CASMTQGYTEAFF
>TRBJ2-3|-|TRBV7-6|TRBD1
TGTGCCAGCAGCACCGGACAGGGCACAGATACGCAGTATTTT
CASSTGQGTDTQYF
>TRBJ2-5|once|TRBV5-1|-
TGCGCCAGCAGAGGGGTGGGGGAGACCCAGTACTTC
CASRGVGETQYF
>TRBJ2-3|-|TRBV6-4|-
TGTGCCAGCAGTGAACAGGGTGGAGATACGCAGTATTTT
CASSEQGGDTQYF
>TRBJ2-1|-|TRBV20-1|TRBD2
TGCAGTGCTAGTGTAGCGGGGGGCCTGTACAATGAGCAGTTCTTC
CSASVAGGLYNEQFF
>TRBJ1-3|-|TRBV5-1|-
TGCGCCAGCAGCCCCACAGGAGACTCTGGAAACACCATATATTTT
CASSPTGDSGNTIYF
>TRBJ2-3|-|TRBV5-1|TRBD2
TGCGCCAGCAGCTTGCCTAGCGGGAAATCAGATACGCAGTATTTT
CASSLPSGKSDTQYF
>TRBJ1-1|-|TRBV27|-
TGTGCCAGCAGTTGGGGAGGGACTGAAGCTTTCTTT
CASSWGGTEAFF
>TRBJ1-6|-|TRBV5-1|TRBD1
TGCGCCAGCAGCTTGGCTCAGGGACAGGGGAATTCACCCCTCCACTTT
CASSLAQGQGNSPLHF
>TRBJ1-6|few|TRBV19|TRBD1
TGTGCCAGTAGTTCACGGACAGGGACGAGTTCACCCCTCCACTTT
CASSSRTGTSSPLHF
>TRBJ1-1|-|TRBV7-8|-
TGTGCCAGCAGCTTAGCCGGGGGGTTGAACACTGAAGCTTTCTTT
CASSLAGGLNTEAFF
>TRBJ1-6|many|TRBV27|TRBD1
TGTGCCAGCAGCTTTAATGGTCAGGGGGCGCGAAATTCACCCCTCCACTTT
CASSFNGQGARNSPLHF
>TRBJ1-1|-|TRBV19|-
TGTGCCAGTAGCAGACTACAGGGCCGGACTGAAGCTTTCTTT
CASSRLQGRTEAFF
>TRBJ2-7|-|TRBV9|-
TGTGCCAGCAGCGCCTGGGGCTTCTCCGCCTACGAGCAGTACTTC
CASSAWGFSAYEQYF
>TRBJ1-4|-|TRBV5-4|-
TGTGCCAGCAGCTCGGGGGTGGCGACTAATGAAAAACTGTTTTTT
CASSSGVATNEKLFF